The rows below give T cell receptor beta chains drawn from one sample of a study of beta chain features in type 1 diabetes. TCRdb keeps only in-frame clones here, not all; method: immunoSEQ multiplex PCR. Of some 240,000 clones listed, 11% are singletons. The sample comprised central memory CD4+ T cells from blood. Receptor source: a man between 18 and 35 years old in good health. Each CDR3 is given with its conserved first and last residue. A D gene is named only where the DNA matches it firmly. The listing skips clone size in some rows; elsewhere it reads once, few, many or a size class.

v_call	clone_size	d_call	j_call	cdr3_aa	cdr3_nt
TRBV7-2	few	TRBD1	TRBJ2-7	CASSRNIDRGHYEQYF	TGTGCCAGCAGCCGCAACATCGACAGGGGGCACTACGAGCAGTACTTC
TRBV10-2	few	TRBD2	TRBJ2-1	CASERDNYNEQFF	TGCGCCAGCGAGCGGGATAACTACAATGAGCAGTTCTTC
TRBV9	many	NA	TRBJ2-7	CASSLQDSYEQYF	TGTGCCAGCAGCCTGCAGGACAGCTACGAGCAGTACTTC
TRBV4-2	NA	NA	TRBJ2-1	CASSQDLGRETYNEQFF	TGTGCCAGCAGCCAAGATTTAGGTCGGGAGACCTACAATGAGCAGTTCTTC
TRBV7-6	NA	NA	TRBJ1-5	CASSQGARNQPQHF	TGTGCCAGCAGTCAAGGGGCTCGTAATCAGCCCCAGCATTTT
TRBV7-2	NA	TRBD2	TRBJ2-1	CASSFSAGGPGEQFF	TGTGCCAGCAGCTTTTCGGCGGGAGGGCCGGGGGAGCAGTTCTTC
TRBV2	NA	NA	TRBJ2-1	CASRLYGYSSYNEQFF	TGTGCCAGCAGGTTGTACGGGTACAGCTCCTACAATGAGCAGTTCTTC
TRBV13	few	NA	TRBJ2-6	CASRHSGANVLTF	TGTGCCAGCCGGCACTCTGGGGCCAACGTCCTGACTTTC
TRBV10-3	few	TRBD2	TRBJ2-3	CAISAWTSGVTDTQYF	TGTGCCATCAGTGCGTGGACTAGCGGGGTTACAGATACGCAGTATTTT
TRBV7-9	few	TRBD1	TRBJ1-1	CASSLGQGVGLGTEAFF	TGTGCCAGCAGCCTCGGACAGGGAGTGGGTCTGGGCACTGAAGCTTTCTTT
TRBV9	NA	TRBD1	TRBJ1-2	CASTKDRANYGYTF	TGTGCCAGCACGAAGGACAGGGCTAACTATGGCTACACCTTC
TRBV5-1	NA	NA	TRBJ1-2	CASSLLLTEGRANTF	TGCGCCAGCAGCTTGCTCTTAACTGAAGGGCGAGCTAACACCTTC
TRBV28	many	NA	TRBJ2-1	CASSLGPGRGRRDEQFF	TGTGCCAGCAGTTTAGGCCCCGGGCGGGGAAGAAGGGATGAGCAGTTCTTC
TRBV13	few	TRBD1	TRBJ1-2	CASSLGPPWTGEDYGYTF	TGTGCCAGCAGCTTAGGCCCGCCCTGGACAGGGGAAGACTATGGCTACACCTTC
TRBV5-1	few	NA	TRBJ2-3	CASGPSSTDTQYF	TGCGCCAGCGGGCCCAGCAGCACAGATACGCAGTATTTT
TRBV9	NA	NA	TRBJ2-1	CASSVGLGLPYNEQFF	TGTGCCAGCAGCGTAGGATTAGGCCTCCCCTACAATGAGCAGTTCTTC
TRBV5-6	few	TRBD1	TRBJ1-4	CASSLWQGVANEKLFF	TGTGCCAGCAGCTTGTGGCAGGGGGTAGCTAATGAAAAACTGTTTTTT
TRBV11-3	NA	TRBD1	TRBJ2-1	CASSFGDSDHNEQFF	TGTGCCAGCAGCTTCGGGGACAGTGACCATAATGAGCAGTTCTTC
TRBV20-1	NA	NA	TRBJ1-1	CSAHRTDEAFF	TGCAGTGCTCATAGGACGGATGAAGCTTTCTTT
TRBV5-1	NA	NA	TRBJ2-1	CASSLMDSDNEQFF	TGCGCCAGCAGCTTGATGGATAGCGACAATGAGCAGTTCTTC
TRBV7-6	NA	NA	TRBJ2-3	CASSPGGQGSDTQYF	TGTGCCAGCAGCCCCGGGGGGCAGGGCTCAGATACGCAGTATTTT
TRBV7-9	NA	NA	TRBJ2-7	CASSLFKRGLSGLKDEQYF	TGTGCCAGCAGCTTATTTAAACGCGGTCTTAGCGGCCTTAAGGACGAGCAGTACTTC
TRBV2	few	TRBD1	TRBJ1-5	CASRWTGVEPQHF	TGTGCCAGCAGGTGGACAGGGGTCGAGCCCCAGCATTTT
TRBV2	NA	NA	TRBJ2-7	CASTRRGTKQGEQYF	TGTGCCAGCACCCGGCGTGGCACGAAGCAAGGCGAGCAGTACTTC
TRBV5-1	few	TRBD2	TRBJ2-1	CASSSLAGGGDEQFF	TGCGCCAGCAGTTCCCTAGCGGGAGGGGGAGATGAGCAGTTCTTC
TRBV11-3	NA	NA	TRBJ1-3	CASSLATGGTGNTIYF	TGTGCCAGCAGCTTAGCAACCGGCGGCACTGGAAACACCATATATTTT
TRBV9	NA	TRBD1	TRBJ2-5	CASSTLSGGTGYGETQYF	TGTGCCAGCAGCACCCTCTCCGGGGGGACAGGGTATGGAGAGACCCAGTACTTC
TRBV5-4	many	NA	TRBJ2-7	CASSPGRWSYEQYF	TGTGCCAGCAGCCCCGGGAGATGGTCTTACGAGCAGTACTTC